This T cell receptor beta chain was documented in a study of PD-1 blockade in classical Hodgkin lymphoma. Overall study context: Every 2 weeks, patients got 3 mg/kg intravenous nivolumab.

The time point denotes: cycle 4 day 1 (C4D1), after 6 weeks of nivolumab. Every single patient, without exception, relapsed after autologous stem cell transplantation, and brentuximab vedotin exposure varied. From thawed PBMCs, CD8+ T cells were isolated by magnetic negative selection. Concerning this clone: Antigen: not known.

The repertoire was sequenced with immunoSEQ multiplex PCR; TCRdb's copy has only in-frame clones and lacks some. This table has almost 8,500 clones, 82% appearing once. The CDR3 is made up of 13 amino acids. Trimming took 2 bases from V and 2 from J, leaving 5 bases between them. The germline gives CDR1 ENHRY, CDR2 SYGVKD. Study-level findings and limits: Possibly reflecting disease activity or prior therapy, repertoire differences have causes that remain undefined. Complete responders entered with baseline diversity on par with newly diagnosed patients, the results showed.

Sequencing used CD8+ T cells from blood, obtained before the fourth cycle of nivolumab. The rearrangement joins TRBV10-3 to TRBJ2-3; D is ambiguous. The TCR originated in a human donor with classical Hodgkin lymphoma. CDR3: CAISEIITDTQYF. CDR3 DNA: TGTGCCATCAGTGAGATCATCACAGATACGCAGTATTTT.